This T cell receptor beta chain was profiled in a study of neoadjuvant anti-PD-1 for oral cavity cancer. Profiled with immunoSEQ multiplex PCR; TCRdb holds only in-frame clones, not every one. The sample yields about 14,000 clones, 50% to 70% seen once. Trimming cost V 4 bases and J 2 bases, with 13 bases left between them. Germline CDR1 is SEHNR and CDR2 is FQNEAQ (reference sequence). The CDR3 runs 15 residues. This sequence was found in a person aged 40-85 years with oral cavity squamous cell carcinoma. J is TRBJ2-3 and V is TRBV7-9, with D possibly matching TRBD1 (6 bases). The material sequenced was PBMCs, taken before nivolumab (anti-PD-1) treatment. In DNA, the CDR3 is TGTGCCAGCAGCTCCTGGGACACCCTCACAGATACGCAGTATTTT. This gives the protein CASSSWDTLTDTQYF.